One and the same sample provided the 8 T cell receptor beta chains below, sequenced in a study of CDR3 diversity in severe acne. TCRdb redid the calling of the PCR reads with MiXCR, one entry per CDR3 protein. The sample records about 97,000 distinct CDR3 sequences, roughly half being singletons. The sequenced material came from blood. These receptors all stem from a male donor with acne.

V and J are TRBV7-9 and TRBJ2-3; 12 positions agree with TRBD2. The length of the CDR3 is 16 residues. V lost 4 bases and J lost 0; bases outside the gene matches: 2. Germline V lookup: CDR1 SEHNR, CDR2 FQNEAQ (reference sequence). The CDR3 protein is CASSSLAGGSTDTQYF. The DNA for the CDR3 is TGTGCCAGCAGCTCTCTAGCGGGAGGGAGCACAGATACGCAGTATTTT.

This chain links TRBV7-6 with TRBJ2-2; no reliable D call. Trimming took 5 bases from V and 4 from J, leaving 8 bases between them. Germline values: CDR1 SGHVS, CDR2 FNYEAQ. This CDR3 region has 13 residues. In nucleotides, the CDR3 is TGTGCCAGCAGCCAGACGAGCACCGGGGAGCTGTTTTTT. Amino acids: CASSQTSTGELFF.

This clonotype came up many times. V and J are TRBV15 and TRBJ1-3; the D is unclear. Trimming removed 3 bases from V and 0 bases from J, with 6 bases in between. This CDR3 contains 14 residues. The germline V gene has CDR1 LNHNV and CDR2 YYDKDF (reference sequence). The CDR3 sequence: CATSSQDSGNTIYF. In DNA form, the CDR3 reads TGTGCCACCAGCAGCCAAGACTCTGGAAACACCATATATTTT.

This clonotype appeared many times. V gene TRBV27 combines with J gene TRBJ2-2; 10 bases align to TRBD2. Trimming removed 3 bases from V and 4 bases from J; junction bases left unmatched: 2. The germline CDR1 and CDR2 sequences are MNHEY and SMNVEV (reference sequence). The CDR3 contains 15 residues. Written as DNA, the CDR3 is TGTGCCAGCAGTTTTGGGACTAGCGTCACCGGGGAGCTGTTTTTT. The encoded protein is CASSFGTSVTGELFF.

There are a few counts of this clonotype. It may be a read error: a sequence one base away is much more abundant. The chain joins TRBV7-8 to TRBJ2-7; D ambiguous. Deletions cut 5 bases from V and 2 bases from J, with 10 bases between. The CDR3 spans 13 residues. CDR1 is SGHVS and CDR2 is FQNEAQ in the germline V gene. CDR3 bases: TGTGCCAGCAGCCGCGGACCAGCCTACGAGCAGTACTTC. Amino acid sequence: CASSRGPAYEQYF.

The CDR3 protein is CAITPRTGDGGELFF. CDR3 DNA sequence: TGTGCCATCACGCCCCGGACAGGGGACGGCGGGGAGCTGTTTTTT. This sequence joins TRBV10-3 and TRBJ2-2; 9 bases line up with TRBD1. The CDR3 runs to 15 residues. Germline CDR1 is ENHRY and CDR2 is SYGVKD. J was trimmed by 7 bases and V by 7 bases; bases with no gene match: 10.

The chain has TRBV19 and TRBJ1-1; unclear D gene. Trimming took off 1 base at V and 0 bases at J, with 9 bases between the two ends. Germline-derived CDR1 and CDR2 are LNHDA and SQIVND (reference sequence). This CDR3 contains 15 residues. The CDR3 sequence: CASSIGPILNTEAFF. CDR3 nucleotides: TGTGCCAGTAGTATAGGCCCTATATTGAACACTGAAGCTTTCTTT.

This sequence joins TRBV7-2 and TRBJ1-2; D uncertain. The ends were cut back, 2 bases at V and 2 bases at J, with 0 bases in the middle. CDR1 is SGHTA, CDR2 FQGNSA, per germline. The CDR3 length is 11 residues. Written as DNA, the CDR3 is TGTGCCAGCAGCTTAAACTATGGCTACACCTTC. Encoded protein: CASSLNYGYTF. Based on the CDR3 plus reference TRBV7-2 and TRBJ1-2, the full variable domain is GAGVSQSPSNKVTEKGKDVELRCDPISGHTALYWYRQSLGQGLEFLIYFQGNSAPDKSGLPSDRFSAERTGGSVSTLTIQRTQQEDSAVYLCASSLNYGYTFGSGTRLTVV.